This TCR beta chain was profiled in a study of CXCR3-negative and CXCR3-positive naive CD8 T cells. 5' RACE that incorporated UMI labels was used to prepare the TRB cDNA libraries. TCRdb re-called the 5' RACE reads; one entry per CDR3 protein, DNA not given. In all, the sample yields 100,000 to 150,000 distinct CDR3 sequences. About this clonotype: The antigen remains undetermined.

Naive CD8+ T cells showed a CD45RO-CCR7+CD27+CD95- phenotype. Study-level findings and limits: Diversity proved comparably high across both naive subsets and much lower in memory CD8+ cells. Surface CD5 matched across naive subsets, and TRB CDR3 properties served to infer TCR strength.

The CDR3 loop spans 17 amino acids. CDR1 is LGHDT and CDR2 is YNNKEL in the germline V gene (reference sequence). This receptor was taken from a human donor in good health. Some clones in this sample may be carry-over from other donors' samples. This chain joins TRBV3-1 and TRBJ1-1; lacking DNA, the TRBD1 call made by TCRdb goes unchecked. Material for sequencing was naive CXCR3- CD8+ T cells from blood. Regarding subset: CD45RO-CCR7+CD27+CD95- naive CD8+ T cells lacking CXCR3 (TNR3-). CDR3 loop: CASSQAGTSKMNTEAFF.